This T cell receptor beta chain was identified during a study of blood T cell repertoires in COVID-19. The CDR3 extends over 15 amino acids. Germline trimming cut 6 bases from V and 4 bases from J; bases unmatched to any gene: 10. Germline values: CDR1 SNHLY, CDR2 FYNNEI. Generated by immunoSEQ multiplex PCR, the TCRdb table keeps only in-frame clones and is missing some. The table has 85,000 to 110,000 clones, roughly 87% seen once. This chain connects TRBV2 to TRBJ2-5, with 8 bases that match TRBD2. Sequencing input: peripheral blood. The clonotype originates from a human donor in a cohort sampled during active COVID-19. CDR3 region: CASSVSFGGGETQYF. The CDR3 nucleotides are TGTGCCAGCAGCGTCAGTTTCGGGGGGGGAGAGACCCAGTACTTC.